This T cell receptor beta chain was recovered during a study of blood T cell repertoires in COVID-19. The table came from immunoSEQ multiplex PCR; TCRdb's copy has only in-frame clones and leaves some out. Of some 350,000 clones in the sample, around 87% were seen once. Seattle-derived patients entered the study during active infection and were followed longitudinally. The CDR3 is 13 amino acids. V gave up 0 bases and J gave up 7 bases, with 9 bases separating them. The source material was peripheral blood. The source of this sequence is a woman in her forties or fifties with COVID-19, enrolled during active disease. The J gene is TRBJ1-1, the V gene TRBV12-3 or TRBV12-4, with D unresolved. CDR3 nucleotide sequence: TGTGCCAGCAGTTTAGCGCCCGGTGTTGAAGCTTTCTTT. It yields the protein CASSLAPGVEAFF.